Listed below are T cell receptor beta chains from one sample, sequenced in a study of control samples from healthy donors and cancer patients. Libraries were prepared by immunoSEQ multiplex PCR; TCRdb keeps only in-frame clonotypes and omits some of them. The sample contains approximately 220,000 clones, around 94% of which appear only once. The sequencing sample was made of blood. These receptors were collected from a man aged 50-59 years in good health. Both conserved end residues are part of each CDR3. Fields, in order: clone size, V gene, J gene, D gene, CDR3 protein, CDR3 DNA. The D gene is left open where the match is weak. Only some rows state a clone size, as once, few, many or a class for expanded clones.

NA	TRBV24-1	TRBJ1-1	NA	CATSDSNTEAFF	TGTGCCACCAGTGATTCTAACACTGAAGCTTTCTTT
NA	TRBV27	TRBJ2-2	TRBD1	CAVRGQYTGELFF	TGTGCCGTCAGGGGGCAGTACACCGGGGAGCTGTTTTTT
NA	TRBV9	TRBJ1-3	TRBD1	CASSGQTGGFGNTIYF	TGTGCCAGCAGCGGCCAAACAGGGGGCTTTGGAAACACCATATATTTT
once	TRBV21-1	TRBJ1-5	NA	CASSPRRDTNSNQPQHF	TGTGCCAGCAGCCCGCGTAGGGACACTAATAGCAATCAGCCCCAGCATTTT
NA	TRBV28	TRBJ1-5	NA	CASPPPGGSGNQPQHF	TGTGCCAGCCCTCCCCCCGGGGGCTCGGGCAATCAGCCCCAGCATTTT
NA	TRBV28	TRBJ2-7	NA	CASSPPVGGYEQYF	TGTGCCAGCAGCCCCCCGGTAGGGGGTTACGAGCAGTACTTC
NA	TRBV18	TRBJ1-2	NA	CASSPSYGYTF	TGTGCCAGCTCCCCGAGTTATGGCTACACCTTC
NA	TRBV6-5	TRBJ2-2	NA	CASSRGAWASGELFF	TGTGCCAGCAGTCGGGGGGCTTGGGCGTCCGGGGAGCTGTTTTTT
NA	TRBV19	TRBJ2-7	TRBD1	CASSPRQGIYEQYF	TGTGCCAGTAGTCCCCGACAGGGGATCTACGAGCAGTACTTC
NA	TRBV15	TRBJ2-3	NA	CATSTRLASTDTQYF	TGTGCCACCAGCACAAGACTGGCAAGCACAGATACGCAGTATTTT
NA	TRBV3-1/TRBV3-2	TRBJ1-2	NA	CASSQGPPPNYGYTF	TGTGCCAGCAGCCAAGGGCCCCCCCCTAACTATGGCTACACCTTC
NA	TRBV28	TRBJ1-2	NA	CASIEQGKGSYTF	TGTGCCAGCATCGAGCAGGGAAAAGGGAGCTACACCTTC
NA	TRBV30	TRBJ2-7	NA	CAWSVAYEQYF	TGTGCCTGGAGTGTCGCCTACGAGCAGTACTTC
NA	TRBV5-1	TRBJ2-5	NA	CASSIGGVGETQYF	TGCGCCAGCAGCATCGGGGGCGTAGGGGAGACCCAGTACTTC
NA	TRBV18	TRBJ2-7	NA	CASSPPQGYEQYF	TGTGCCAGCTCACCACCACAGGGCTACGAGCAGTACTTC
NA	TRBV11-3	TRBJ2-3	TRBD1	CASSIGGQGGTDTQYF	TGTGCCAGCAGCATAGGAGGTCAGGGGGGCACAGATACGCAGTATTTT
NA	TRBV6-5	TRBJ2-1	NA	CATGDRSSYNEQFF	TGTGCCACCGGAGACCGGAGCTCCTACAATGAGCAGTTCTTC
NA	TRBV7-2	TRBJ1-2	NA	CASSLDSRGLGYTF	TGTGCCAGCAGCTTAGATTCCCGAGGCCTTGGCTACACCTTC
NA	TRBV28	TRBJ1-4	NA	CASSSYSGRELFF	TGTGCCAGCAGTTCATATTCGGGACGGGAACTGTTTTTT
NA	TRBV5-1	TRBJ2-1	NA	CASSLDRLYNEQFF	TGCGCCAGCAGCTTAGACAGGCTCTACAATGAGCAGTTCTTC
NA	TRBV28	TRBJ1-2	TRBD1	CASTLSGTAYGYTF	TGTGCCAGCACCCTCTCGGGGACAGCCTATGGCTACACCTTC
NA	TRBV5-1	TRBJ2-1	TRBD1	CASSFTIDRANEQFF	TGCGCCAGCAGCTTTACAATAGACAGGGCAAATGAGCAGTTCTTC
NA	TRBV7-8	TRBJ2-1	TRBD1	CASSSGTGSYNEQFF	TGTGCCAGCAGTTCCGGGACAGGGTCGTACAATGAGCAGTTCTTC
once	TRBV6-5	TRBJ1-1	NA	CASRPGTANTEAFF	TGTGCCAGCAGGCCCGGGACCGCAAACACTGAAGCTTTCTTT
NA	TRBV2	TRBJ2-2	TRBD1	CATRTGNTGELFF	TGTGCCACCAGGACAGGGAACACCGGGGAGCTGTTTTTT
NA	TRBV6-6	TRBJ2-5	NA	CASRALGETQYF	TGTGCCAGCCGCGCACTGGGGGAGACCCAGTACTTC
NA	TRBV7-9	TRBJ2-3	TRBD2	CASSSGLAGTDTQYF	TGTGCCAGCAGCTCCGGACTAGCGGGCACAGATACGCAGTATTTT
once	TRBV4-1	TRBJ2-7	NA	CASSPTTSYEQYF	TGCGCCAGCAGCCCAACAACCTCCTACGAGCAGTACTTC
NA	TRBV3-1/TRBV3-2	TRBJ2-3	NA	CASSQVGSSVDTQYF	TGTGCCAGCAGCCAAGTTGGTTCTAGTGTGGATACGCAGTATTTT
once	TRBV7-2	TRBJ2-1	NA	CASSLRLRDGNNEQFF	TGTGCCAGCAGCTTGAGGCTCCGGGACGGCAACAATGAGCAGTTCTTC
NA	TRBV19	TRBJ1-1	NA	CASTGGDSGHTEAFF	TGTGCCAGTACCGGAGGAGACTCGGGCCACACTGAAGCTTTCTTT
NA	TRBV19	TRBJ1-1	NA	CASSIGQGRGEAFF	TGTGCCAGTAGTATAGGGCAGGGCAGGGGTGAAGCTTTCTTT
NA	TRBV6-5	TRBJ2-7	NA	CASTLPSYEQYF	TGTGCCAGCACCCTACCCTCCTACGAGCAGTACTTC
NA	TRBV15	TRBJ2-5	NA	CATSRAQETQYF	TGTGCCACCAGCAGGGCACAAGAGACCCAGTACTTC
NA	TRBV6-6	TRBJ2-2	NA	CASSTSLSTGELFF	TGTGCCAGCAGTACAAGCTTATCGACCGGGGAGCTGTTTTTT
once	TRBV10-3	TRBJ2-2	NA	CAISHGGGWGGELFF	TGTGCCATCAGTCACGGTGGGGGCTGGGGCGGGGAGCTGTTTTTT
NA	TRBV18	TRBJ1-1	NA	CASSPPEGSGTEAFF	TGTGCCAGCTCACCGCCCGAAGGGTCAGGCACTGAAGCTTTCTTT